A selection of T cell receptor beta chains follows, all from one sample in a study of cytomegalovirus exposure and HLA in healthy donors. The data were produced by immunoSEQ multiplex PCR, yet TCRdb's version contains in-frame clones alone and is incomplete. This sample has around 160,000 clones, with about three quarters found just once. Sequenced: PBMCs. The receptor source for this set is a man aged 35-49 years in good health and CMV-seropositive. Each CDR3 is given with its conserved first and last residue. A D gene is named only where the DNA matches it firmly. Not all rows give a size; the values are once, few, many and, for expanded clones, a class.

V	D	size	J	CDR3	DNA
TRBV9	TRBD2	few	TRBJ2-1	CASSATSGRSGEQFF	TGTGCCAGCAGCGCTACTAGCGGGAGATCGGGTGAGCAGTTCTTC
TRBV7-9	NA	NA	TRBJ2-7	CSSSPVDRSPEQYF	TGTTCCAGCAGCCCAGTCGACAGGAGTCCCGAGCAGTACTTC
TRBV30	TRBD1	NA	TRBJ1-1	CAWSLPPGTVEAFF	TGTGCCTGGAGCCTCCCCCCCGGGACAGTTGAAGCTTTCTTT
TRBV18	TRBD1	NA	TRBJ1-3	CASSLESGGISGNTIYF	TGTGCCAGCTCACTTGAGTCAGGGGGCATCTCTGGAAACACCATATATTTT
TRBV29-1	TRBD1	NA	TRBJ1-2	CSAQQGGSYGYTF	TGCAGCGCCCAACAAGGGGGCTCCTATGGCTACACCTTC
TRBV30	TRBD2	NA	TRBJ2-7	CAWSLGEGLYEQYF	TGTGCCTGGAGTTTGGGGGAGGGCCTGTACGAGCAGTACTTC
TRBV18	TRBD2	NA	TRBJ2-7	CASSRSGSPHEQYF	TGTGCCAGCTCACGAAGCGGGAGTCCCCACGAGCAGTACTTC
TRBV4-1	NA	NA	TRBJ2-3	CASSREEGNTDTQYF	TGCGCCAGCAGCCGGGAGGAAGGGAACACAGATACGCAGTATTTT
TRBV19	NA	NA	TRBJ1-3	CASSRGRDSGNTIYF	TGTGCCAGTAGTAGAGGACGGGACTCTGGAAACACCATATATTTT
TRBV4-1	NA	NA	TRBJ1-1	CASVRLLQGNTEAFF	TGCGCCAGCGTCCGTCTACTCCAGGGCAACACTGAAGCTTTCTTT
TRBV6-1	TRBD1	few	TRBJ2-1	CASSDTGVTSRKQFF	TGTGCCAGCAGTGATACAGGGGTTACGAGTCGCAAGCAGTTCTTC
TRBV6-6	NA	NA	TRBJ2-5	CASLRHHQETQYF	TGTGCCAGCCTACGTCACCACCAAGAGACCCAGTACTTC
TRBV28	NA	NA	TRBJ1-2	CASSLRGGQPYYGYTF	TGTGCCAGCAGTTTAAGGGGTGGGCAGCCCTACTATGGCTACACCTTC
TRBV19	NA	NA	TRBJ1-4	CASTDHGVANEKLFF	TGTGCCAGTACCGACCACGGGGTAGCTAATGAAAAACTGTTTTTT
TRBV19	NA	NA	TRBJ2-2	CASSIINTGELFF	TGTGCCAGTAGTATAATAAACACCGGGGAGCTGTTTTTT
TRBV5-6	TRBD1	NA	TRBJ2-7	CASSLKGQGQLRAQYF	TGTGCCAGCAGCCTCAAAGGACAGGGCCAGCTACGAGCGCAGTACTTC
TRBV18	NA	NA	TRBJ2-3	CASSPPSRVTDTQYF	TGTGCCAGCTCACCACCTTCCCGGGTCACAGATACGCAGTATTTT
TRBV4-1	TRBD2	NA	TRBJ2-7	CASSQVRGTSGRAEQYF	TGCGCCAGCAGCCAAGTAAGAGGGACTAGCGGGAGGGCCGAGCAGTACTTC
TRBV6-4	TRBD1	NA	TRBJ1-1	CASSATTGVTEAFF	TGTGCCAGCAGTGCAACGACAGGGGTAACTGAAGCTTTCTTT
TRBV19	TRBD2	NA	TRBJ2-1	CASSSLASMANEQFF	TGTGCCAGTAGCTCACTAGCGTCGATGGCCAATGAGCAGTTCTTC
TRBV2	NA	NA	TRBJ1-5	CASMGPGGLNQPQHF	TGTGCCAGCATGGGCCCGGGGGGGCTGAATCAGCCCCAGCATTTT
TRBV7-6	TRBD1	NA	TRBJ2-7	CASSLGRQGVSEQYF	TGTGCCAGCAGCTTAGGCCGACAGGGTGTAAGCGAGCAGTACTTC
TRBV7-3	TRBD2	NA	TRBJ2-1	CASREGLAGANEQFF	TGTGCCAGCAGGGAGGGACTAGCGGGAGCTAATGAGCAGTTCTTC
TRBV28	TRBD1	NA	TRBJ1-2	CASSSNSFKGGTGVGYTF	TGTGCCAGCAGCTCCAATTCTTTTAAGGGGGGGACAGGGGTAGGCTACACCTTC
TRBV2	NA	NA	TRBJ2-2	CASIMDIGGRELFF	TGTGCCAGCATCATGGACATTGGTGGAAGGGAGCTGTTTTTT
TRBV6-5	NA	NA	TRBJ2-7	CASSVSSYEQYF	TGTGCCAGCAGTGTTAGCTCCTACGAGCAGTACTTC
TRBV4-3	NA	NA	TRBJ2-6	CASSQALSGANVLTF	TGCGCCAGCAGCCAAGCTCTCTCTGGGGCCAACGTCCTGACTTTC
TRBV29-1	NA	NA	TRBJ2-7	CSVVSNTAYEQYF	TGCAGCGTTGTCTCTAACACAGCCTACGAGCAGTACTTC
TRBV5-8	TRBD2	NA	TRBJ2-1	CAMGTSGRVNEQFF	TGTGCCATGGGGACTAGCGGGAGAGTCAATGAGCAGTTCTTC
TRBV19	TRBD1	NA	TRBJ1-2	CASGRTGGNGYTF	TGTGCCAGTGGCCGGACAGGTGGAAATGGCTACACCTTC
TRBV28	TRBD2	NA	TRBJ2-3	CASSLWGGGGSTDTQYF	TGTGCCAGCAGTTTATGGGGCGGGGGGGGAAGCACAGATACGCAGTATTTT
TRBV6-1	NA	NA	TRBJ2-5	CASRETGLGETQYF	TGTGCCAGCAGAGAAACAGGTTTGGGAGAGACCCAGTACTTC
TRBV27	TRBD1	NA	TRBJ2-2	CASTRDRGHVGELFF	TGTGCCAGCACAAGGGACAGGGGGCATGTCGGGGAGCTGTTTTTT
TRBV21-1	NA	NA	TRBJ1-5	CASSKVRTGGQPQHF	TGTGCCAGCAGCAAAGTACGGACAGGGGGTCAGCCCCAGCATTTT
TRBV5-6	TRBD1	NA	TRBJ1-5	CASSSEDRGFNQPQHF	TGTGCCAGCAGCTCCGAGGACAGGGGGTTCAATCAGCCCCAGCATTTT
TRBV27	TRBD2	NA	TRBJ2-7	CASRGTSGSWGSYEQYF	TGTGCCAGCAGGGGGACTAGCGGGAGCTGGGGATCCTACGAGCAGTACTTC
TRBV7-9	NA	NA	TRBJ1-2	CSATPEYLGYGYTF	TGTTCCGCTACCCCGGAGTACCTGGGCTATGGCTACACCTTC
TRBV6-1	TRBD1	NA	TRBJ2-4	CASSEAHGTEANIQYF	TGTGCCAGCAGTGAAGCCCACGGGACAGAAGCAAACATTCAGTACTTC
TRBV5-3	TRBD2	NA	TRBJ2-1	CARSRGLAGELAGNEQFF	TGTGCCAGAAGTAGGGGGCTAGCGGGAGAGCTCGCGGGGAATGAGCAGTTCTTC
TRBV9	NA	NA	TRBJ1-1	CASSGGQLMNTEAFF	TGTGCCAGCAGCGGAGGACAGCTCATGAACACTGAAGCTTTCTTT
TRBV5-4	NA	NA	TRBJ2-7	CASRRYNYEQYF	TGTGCCAGCAGGCGTTATAACTACGAGCAGTACTTC
TRBV7-2	NA	NA	TRBJ2-5	CASSFHQGPETQYF	TGTGCCAGCAGCTTCCATCAGGGTCCAGAGACCCAGTACTTC
TRBV18	TRBD1	NA	TRBJ2-2	CASSPYGQGARAGELFF	TGTGCCAGCTCACCATACGGACAGGGGGCGCGGGCCGGGGAGCTGTTTTTT
TRBV5-4	NA	NA	TRBJ2-3	CASASEVRRRTDTQYF	TGTGCCAGCGCCTCTGAGGTACGGAGGCGGACAGATACGCAGTATTTT
TRBV7-2	TRBD2	NA	TRBJ2-1	CASSSKTSGRVHEQFF	TGTGCCAGCAGCTCTAAAACTAGCGGGAGGGTTCATGAGCAGTTCTTC
TRBV10-3	NA	NA	TRBJ2-7	CAISEHSYEQYF	TGTGCCATCAGTGAGCACAGCTACGAGCAGTACTTC
TRBV2	NA	NA	TRBJ2-5	CASSGQIQETQYF	TGTGCCAGCAGTGGGCAAATACAAGAGACCCAGTACTTC
TRBV6-6	TRBD2	few	TRBJ2-7	CASGLAAEQYF	TGTGCCAGCGGACTAGCTGCCGAGCAGTACTTC
TRBV19	TRBD2	NA	TRBJ2-3	CASSSSGGTDTQYF	TGTGCCAGTAGCTCTAGCGGAGGCACAGATACGCAGTATTTT
TRBV14	NA	NA	TRBJ2-2	CASRYHQVAGELFF	TGTGCCAGCCGGTACCACCAGGTCGCCGGGGAGCTGTTTTTT
TRBV7-3	TRBD1	NA	TRBJ2-1	CASSLSLAGGDEQFF	TGTGCCAGCAGCTTAAGTTTGGCAGGGGGTGATGAGCAGTTCTTC
TRBV6-1	TRBD2	NA	TRBJ2-1	CASLTLSGRINEQFF	TGTGCCAGCCTGACGCTCAGCGGGAGAATAAATGAGCAGTTCTTC
TRBV7-2	TRBD2	NA	TRBJ2-3	CASSSTRTSGSGADTQYF	TGTGCCAGCAGCTCCACCCGGACTAGCGGGAGTGGGGCAGATACGCAGTATTTT
TRBV28	TRBD1	NA	TRBJ1-2	CASSLLRDSPYGYTF	TGTGCCAGCAGTTTATTGCGGGACAGCCCTTATGGCTACACCTTC